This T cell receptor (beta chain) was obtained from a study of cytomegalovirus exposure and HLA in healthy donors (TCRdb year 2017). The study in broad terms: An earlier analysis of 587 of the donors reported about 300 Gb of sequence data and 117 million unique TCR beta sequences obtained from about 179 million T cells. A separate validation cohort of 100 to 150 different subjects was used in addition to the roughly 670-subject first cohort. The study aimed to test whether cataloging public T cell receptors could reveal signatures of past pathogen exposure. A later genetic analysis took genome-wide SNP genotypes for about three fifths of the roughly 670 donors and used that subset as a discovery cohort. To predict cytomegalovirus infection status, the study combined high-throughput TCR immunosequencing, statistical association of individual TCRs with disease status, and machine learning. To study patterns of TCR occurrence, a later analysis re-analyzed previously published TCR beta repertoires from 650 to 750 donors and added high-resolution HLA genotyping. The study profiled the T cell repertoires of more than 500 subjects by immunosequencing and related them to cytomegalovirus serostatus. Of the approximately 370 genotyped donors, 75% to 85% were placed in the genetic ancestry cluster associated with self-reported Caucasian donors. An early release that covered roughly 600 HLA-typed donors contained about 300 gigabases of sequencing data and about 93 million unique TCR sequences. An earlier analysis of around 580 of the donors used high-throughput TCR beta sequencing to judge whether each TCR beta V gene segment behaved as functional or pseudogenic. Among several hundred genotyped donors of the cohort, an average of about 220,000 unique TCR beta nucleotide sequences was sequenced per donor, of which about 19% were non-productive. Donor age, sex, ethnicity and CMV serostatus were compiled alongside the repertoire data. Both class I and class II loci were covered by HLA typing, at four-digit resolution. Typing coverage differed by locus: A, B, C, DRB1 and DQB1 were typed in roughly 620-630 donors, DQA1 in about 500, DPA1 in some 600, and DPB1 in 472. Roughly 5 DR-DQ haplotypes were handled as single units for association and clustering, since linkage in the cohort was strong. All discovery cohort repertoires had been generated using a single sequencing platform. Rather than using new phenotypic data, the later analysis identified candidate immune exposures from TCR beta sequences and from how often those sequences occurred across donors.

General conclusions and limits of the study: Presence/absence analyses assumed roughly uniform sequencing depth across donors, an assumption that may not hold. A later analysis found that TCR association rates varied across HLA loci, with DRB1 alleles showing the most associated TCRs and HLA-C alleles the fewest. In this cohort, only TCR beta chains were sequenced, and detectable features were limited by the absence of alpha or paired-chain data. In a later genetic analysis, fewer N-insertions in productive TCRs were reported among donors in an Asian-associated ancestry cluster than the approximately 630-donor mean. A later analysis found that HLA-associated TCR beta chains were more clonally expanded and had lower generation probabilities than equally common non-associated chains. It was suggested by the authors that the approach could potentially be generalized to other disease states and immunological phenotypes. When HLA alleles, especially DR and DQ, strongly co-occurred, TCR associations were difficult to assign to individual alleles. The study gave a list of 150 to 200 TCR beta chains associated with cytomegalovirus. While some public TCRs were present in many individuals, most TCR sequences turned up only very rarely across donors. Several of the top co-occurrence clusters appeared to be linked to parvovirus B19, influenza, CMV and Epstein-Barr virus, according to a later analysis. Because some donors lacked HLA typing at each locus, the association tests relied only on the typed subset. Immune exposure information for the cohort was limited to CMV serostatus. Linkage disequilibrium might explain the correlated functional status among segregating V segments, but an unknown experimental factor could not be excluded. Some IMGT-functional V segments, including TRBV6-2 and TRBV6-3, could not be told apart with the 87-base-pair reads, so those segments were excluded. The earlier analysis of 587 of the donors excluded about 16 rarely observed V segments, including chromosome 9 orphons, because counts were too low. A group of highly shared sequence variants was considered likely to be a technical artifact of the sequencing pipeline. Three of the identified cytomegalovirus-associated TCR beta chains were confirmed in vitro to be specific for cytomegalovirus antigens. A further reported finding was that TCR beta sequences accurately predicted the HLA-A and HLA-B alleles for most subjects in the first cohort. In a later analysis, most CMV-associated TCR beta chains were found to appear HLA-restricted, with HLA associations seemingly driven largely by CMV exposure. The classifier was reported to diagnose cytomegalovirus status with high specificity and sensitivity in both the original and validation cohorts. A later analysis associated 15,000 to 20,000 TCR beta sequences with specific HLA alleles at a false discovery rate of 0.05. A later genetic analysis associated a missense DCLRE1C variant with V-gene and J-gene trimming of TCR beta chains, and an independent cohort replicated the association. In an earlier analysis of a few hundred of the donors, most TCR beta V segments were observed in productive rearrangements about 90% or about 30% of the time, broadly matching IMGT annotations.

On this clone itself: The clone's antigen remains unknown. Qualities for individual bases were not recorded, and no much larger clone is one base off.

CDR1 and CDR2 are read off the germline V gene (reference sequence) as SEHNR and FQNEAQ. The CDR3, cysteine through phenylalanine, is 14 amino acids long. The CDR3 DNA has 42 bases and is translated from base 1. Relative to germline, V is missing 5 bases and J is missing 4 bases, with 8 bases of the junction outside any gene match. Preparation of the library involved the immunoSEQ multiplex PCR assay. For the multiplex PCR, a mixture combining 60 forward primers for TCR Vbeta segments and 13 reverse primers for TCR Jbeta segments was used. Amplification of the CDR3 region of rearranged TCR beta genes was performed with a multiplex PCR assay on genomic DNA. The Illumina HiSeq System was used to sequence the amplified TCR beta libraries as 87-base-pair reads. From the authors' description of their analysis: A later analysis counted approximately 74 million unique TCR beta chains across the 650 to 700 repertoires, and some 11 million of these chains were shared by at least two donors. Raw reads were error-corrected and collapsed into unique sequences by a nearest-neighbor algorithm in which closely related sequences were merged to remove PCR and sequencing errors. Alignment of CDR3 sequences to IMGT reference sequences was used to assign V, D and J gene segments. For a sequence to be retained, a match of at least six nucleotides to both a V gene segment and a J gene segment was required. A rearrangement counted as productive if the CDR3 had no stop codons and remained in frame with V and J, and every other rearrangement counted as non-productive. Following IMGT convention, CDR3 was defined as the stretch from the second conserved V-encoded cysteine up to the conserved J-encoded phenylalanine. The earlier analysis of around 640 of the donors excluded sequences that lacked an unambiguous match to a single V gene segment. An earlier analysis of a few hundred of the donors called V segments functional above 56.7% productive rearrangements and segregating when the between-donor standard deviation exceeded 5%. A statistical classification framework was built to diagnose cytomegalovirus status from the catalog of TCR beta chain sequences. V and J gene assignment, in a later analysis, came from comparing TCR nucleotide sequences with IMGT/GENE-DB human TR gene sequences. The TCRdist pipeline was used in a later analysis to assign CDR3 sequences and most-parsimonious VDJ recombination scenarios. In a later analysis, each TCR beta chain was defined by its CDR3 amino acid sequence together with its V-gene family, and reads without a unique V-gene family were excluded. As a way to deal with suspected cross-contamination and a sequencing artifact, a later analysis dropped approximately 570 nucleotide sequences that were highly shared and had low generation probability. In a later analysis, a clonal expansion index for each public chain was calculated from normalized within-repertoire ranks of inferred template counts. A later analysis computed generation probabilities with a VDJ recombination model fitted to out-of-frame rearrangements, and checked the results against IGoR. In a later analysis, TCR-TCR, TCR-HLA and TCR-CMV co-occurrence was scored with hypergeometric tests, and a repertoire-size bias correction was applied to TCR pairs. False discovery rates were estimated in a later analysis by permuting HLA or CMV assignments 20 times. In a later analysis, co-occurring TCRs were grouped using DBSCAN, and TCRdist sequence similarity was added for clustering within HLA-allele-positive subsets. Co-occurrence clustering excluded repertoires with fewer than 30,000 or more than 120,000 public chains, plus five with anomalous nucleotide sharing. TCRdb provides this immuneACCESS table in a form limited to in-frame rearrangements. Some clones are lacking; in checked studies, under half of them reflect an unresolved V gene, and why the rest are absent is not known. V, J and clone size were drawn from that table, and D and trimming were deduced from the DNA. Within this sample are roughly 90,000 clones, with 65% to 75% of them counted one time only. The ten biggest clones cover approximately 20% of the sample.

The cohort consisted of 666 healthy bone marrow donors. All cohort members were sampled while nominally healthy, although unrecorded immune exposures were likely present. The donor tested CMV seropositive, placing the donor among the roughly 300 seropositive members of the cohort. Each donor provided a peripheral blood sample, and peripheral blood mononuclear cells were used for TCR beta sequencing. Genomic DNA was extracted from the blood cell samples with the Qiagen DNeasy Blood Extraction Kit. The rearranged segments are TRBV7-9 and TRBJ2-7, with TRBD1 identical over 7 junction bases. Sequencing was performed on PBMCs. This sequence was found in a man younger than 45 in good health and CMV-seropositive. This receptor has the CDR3 CASSPTGSLYEQYF. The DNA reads TGTGCCAGCAGCCCGACAGGGTCTCTATACGAGCAGTACTTC.